This TCR beta chain was sequenced for a study of T cell responses to AZD1222 COVID-19 vaccine. As for the study in general: Pooled together were second doses at about 4 or about 12 weeks.

Study results and limitations: Clonal diversity may have been underestimated, and the donors were mostly white British, with more females than males. It was only after the peak T cell response that any repertoires were sampled.

CDR3 size: 14 residues. Trimming stripped 7 bases from V and 2 bases from J, with 15 bases between. Germline loops: CDR1 MNHEY, CDR2 SVGAGI. Sequencing was performed with immunoSEQ multiplex PCR; in TCRdb, only in-frame clones are kept and a portion is missing. The top ten hold approximately 3% of the sample, which has some 120,000 clones, 90% to 95% seen once. This clone was detected a few times. What it binds is not known. This chain uses TRBV6-5 with TRBJ2-7; D might be TRBD2 (5 bases). The sequencing used peripheral blood, collected on day 0 of AZD1222 vaccination. The receptor was derived from an adult in good health. The CDR3 reads CASTAGVRAYEQYF. The CDR3 DNA reads TGTGCCAGCACCGCCGGTGTGAGGGCCTACGAGCAGTACTTC.